The TCR beta chain described here comes from a study of naive CD8 T cells in extremely preterm neonates. Assay used: immunoSEQ multiplex PCR; TCRdb lists only in-frame clones, some missing. The data show 21,000 or so clones, 88% seen once. CDR1 and CDR2 from the germline V gene are MNHEY and SMNVEV (reference sequence). There are 12 residues in the CDR3. Trimming cost V 2 bases and J 3 bases, with 4 bases left between them. A word on this clone: Its antigen is unknown.

Study-level findings and limits: Compared with older groups, preterm CDR3s were shorter, with fewer N additions and less trimming.

Preterm samples came from extremely preterm deliveries at roughly 22-29 weeks. Live Annexin V-negative naive CD3+CD8+CD45RA+CCR7+ T cells were sorted. This TCR derives from a boy who was born preterm. The source material was naive CD8+ T cells from cord blood. The chain has TRBV27 and TRBJ2-5; D is uncertain. CDR3 amino acids: CASSLLEETQYF. DNA for the CDR3: TGTGCCAGCAGTTTACTAGAAGAGACCCAGTACTTC.